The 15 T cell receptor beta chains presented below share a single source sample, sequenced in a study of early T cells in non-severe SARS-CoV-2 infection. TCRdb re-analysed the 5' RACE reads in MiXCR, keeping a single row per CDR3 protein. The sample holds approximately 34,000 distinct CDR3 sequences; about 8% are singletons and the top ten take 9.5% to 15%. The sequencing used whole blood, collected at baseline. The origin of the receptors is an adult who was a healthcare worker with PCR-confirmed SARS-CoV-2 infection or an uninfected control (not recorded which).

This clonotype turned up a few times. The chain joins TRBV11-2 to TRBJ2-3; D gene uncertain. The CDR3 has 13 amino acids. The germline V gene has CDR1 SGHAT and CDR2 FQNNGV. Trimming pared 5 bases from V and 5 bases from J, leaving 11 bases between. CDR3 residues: CASSISQRDTQYF. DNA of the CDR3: TGTGCCAGCAGCATTAGCCAGCGAGATACGCAGTATTTT. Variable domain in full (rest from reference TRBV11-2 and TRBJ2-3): EAGVAQSPRYKIIEKRQSVAFWCNPISGHATLYWYQQILGQGPKLLIQFQNNGVVDDSQLPKDRFSAERLKGVDSTLKIQPAKLEDSAVYLCASSISQRDTQYFGPGTRLTVL.

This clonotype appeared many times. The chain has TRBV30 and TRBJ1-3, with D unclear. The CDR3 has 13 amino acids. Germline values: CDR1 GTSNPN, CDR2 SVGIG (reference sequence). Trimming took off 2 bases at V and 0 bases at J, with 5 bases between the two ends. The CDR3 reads CAWSSSSGNTIYF. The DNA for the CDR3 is TGTGCCTGGAGTTCCTCCTCTGGAAACACCATATATTTT.

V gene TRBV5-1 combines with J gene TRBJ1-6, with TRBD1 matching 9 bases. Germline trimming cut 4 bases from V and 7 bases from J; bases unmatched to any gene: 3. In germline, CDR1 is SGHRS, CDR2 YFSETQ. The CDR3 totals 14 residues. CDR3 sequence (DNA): TGCGCCAGCAGCCCGGGGACAGGGAATTCACCCCTCCACTTT. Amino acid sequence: CASSPGTGNSPLHF.

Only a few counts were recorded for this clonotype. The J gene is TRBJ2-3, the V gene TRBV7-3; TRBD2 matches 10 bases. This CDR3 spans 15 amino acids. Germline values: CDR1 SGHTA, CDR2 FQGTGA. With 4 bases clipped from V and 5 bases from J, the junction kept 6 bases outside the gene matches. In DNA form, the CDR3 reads TGTGCCAGCAGCTACAGCGGGGGGGCCAGAGATACGCAGTATTTT. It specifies CASSYSGGARDTQYF.

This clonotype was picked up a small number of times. The CDR3 nucleotides read TGTGCCAGCAGTTACTCCCCGGATGGGGGTTCGGATGAGCAGTTCTTC. It encodes CASSYSPDGGSDEQFF. V usage is TRBV6-2 or TRBV6-3 and J usage is TRBJ2-1; either TRBD1 or TRBD2 may supply D (5 bases each). Between the trimmed V and J ends, which lost 0 bases and 8 bases, there was a span of 17 bases. CDR3 size: 16 residues. Germline V gives CDR1 MNHEY, CDR2 SVGEGT.

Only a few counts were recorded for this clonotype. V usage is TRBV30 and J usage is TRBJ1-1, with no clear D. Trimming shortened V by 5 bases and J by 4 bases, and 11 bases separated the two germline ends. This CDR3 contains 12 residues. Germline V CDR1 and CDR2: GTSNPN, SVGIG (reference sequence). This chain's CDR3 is CAWGKVGTEAFF. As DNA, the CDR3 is TGTGCCTGGGGTAAGGTTGGCACTGAAGCTTTCTTT.

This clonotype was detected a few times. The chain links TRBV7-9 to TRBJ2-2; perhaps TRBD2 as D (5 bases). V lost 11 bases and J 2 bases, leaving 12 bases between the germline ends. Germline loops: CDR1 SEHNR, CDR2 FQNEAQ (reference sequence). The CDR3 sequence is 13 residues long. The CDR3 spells CAPRADNTGELFF. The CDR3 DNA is TGTGCCCCGCGGGCAGACAACACCGGGGAGCTGTTTTTT.

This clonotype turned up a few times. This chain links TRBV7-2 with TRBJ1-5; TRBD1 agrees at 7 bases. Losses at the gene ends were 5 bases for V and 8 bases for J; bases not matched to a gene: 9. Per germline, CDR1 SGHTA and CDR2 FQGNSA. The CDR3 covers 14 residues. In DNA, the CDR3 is TGTGCCAGCAGCCTAAGACAGGGCAGAGAGCCCCAGCATTTT. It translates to CASSLRQGREPQHF.

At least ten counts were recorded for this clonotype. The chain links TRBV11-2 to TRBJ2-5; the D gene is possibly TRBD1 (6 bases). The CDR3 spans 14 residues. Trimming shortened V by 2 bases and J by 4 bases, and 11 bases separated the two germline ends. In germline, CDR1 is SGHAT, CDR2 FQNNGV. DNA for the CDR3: TGTGCCAGCAGCTTAACAGGGTGGGGAGAGACCCAGTACTTC. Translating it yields CASSLTGWGETQYF.

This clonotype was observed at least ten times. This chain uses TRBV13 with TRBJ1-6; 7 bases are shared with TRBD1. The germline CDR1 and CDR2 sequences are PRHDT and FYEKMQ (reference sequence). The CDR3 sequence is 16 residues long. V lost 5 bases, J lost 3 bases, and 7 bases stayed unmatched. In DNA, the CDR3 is TGTGCCAGCAGCGAAACAGGGGTCGACTATAATTCACCCCTCCACTTT. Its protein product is CASSETGVDYNSPLHF.

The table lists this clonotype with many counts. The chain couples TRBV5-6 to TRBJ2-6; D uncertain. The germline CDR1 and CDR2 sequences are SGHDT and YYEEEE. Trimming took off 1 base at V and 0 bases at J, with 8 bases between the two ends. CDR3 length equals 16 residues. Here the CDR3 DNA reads TGTGCCAGCAGCTTGATACAATTCTCTGGGGCCAACGTCCTGACTTTC. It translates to CASSLIQFSGANVLTF.

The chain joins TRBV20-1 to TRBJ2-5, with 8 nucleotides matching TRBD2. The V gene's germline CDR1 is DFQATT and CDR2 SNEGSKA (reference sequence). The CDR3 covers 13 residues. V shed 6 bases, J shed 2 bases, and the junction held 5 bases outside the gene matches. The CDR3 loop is CSAPLAVQETQYF. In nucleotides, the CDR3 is TGCAGTGCACCACTAGCGGTACAAGAGACCCAGTACTTC.

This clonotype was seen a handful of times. Here the CDR3 DNA reads TGCGCCAGCAGCAAGGGACTCGACACCGGGGAGCTGTTTTTT. Translated: CASSKGLDTGELFF. This chain connects TRBV5-1 to TRBJ2-2, with a possible D match to TRBD2 (6 bases). Trimming removed 4 bases at V and 3 bases at J, with 10 bases between. The CDR3 totals 14 residues. CDR1 is SGHRS and CDR2 is YFSETQ in the germline V gene. Complete variable domain (other parts from reference TRBV5-1 and TRBJ2-2): KAGVTQTPRYLIKTRGQQVTLSCSPISGHRSVSWYQQTPGQGLQFLFEYFSETQRNKGNFPGRFSGRQFSNSRSEMNVSTLELGDSALYLCASSKGLDTGELFFGEGSRLTVL.

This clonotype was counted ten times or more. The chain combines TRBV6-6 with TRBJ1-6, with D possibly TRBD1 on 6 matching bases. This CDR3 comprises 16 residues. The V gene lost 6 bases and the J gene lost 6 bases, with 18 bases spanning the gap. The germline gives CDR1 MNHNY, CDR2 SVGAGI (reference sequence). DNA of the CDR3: TGTGCCAGCAGCCCGAGGGGGGAGCCCCTTAATTCACCCCTCCACTTT. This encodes CASSPRGEPLNSPLHF.

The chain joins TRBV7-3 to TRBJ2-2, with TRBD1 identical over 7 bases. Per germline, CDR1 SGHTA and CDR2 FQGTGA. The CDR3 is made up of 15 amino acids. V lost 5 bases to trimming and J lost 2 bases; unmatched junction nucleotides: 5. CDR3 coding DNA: TGTGCCAGCAGCCCCACAGGGGACAACACCGGGGAGCTGTTTTTT. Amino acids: CASSPTGDNTGELFF.